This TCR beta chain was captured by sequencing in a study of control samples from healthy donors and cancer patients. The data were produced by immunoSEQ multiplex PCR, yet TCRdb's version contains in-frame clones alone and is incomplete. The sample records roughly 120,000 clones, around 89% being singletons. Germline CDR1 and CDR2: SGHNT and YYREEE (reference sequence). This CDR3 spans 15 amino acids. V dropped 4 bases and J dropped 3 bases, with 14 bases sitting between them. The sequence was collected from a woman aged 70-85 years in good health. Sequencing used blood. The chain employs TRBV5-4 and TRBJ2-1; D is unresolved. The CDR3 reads CASSGYEAIYNEQFF. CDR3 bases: TGTGCCAGCAGCGGTTACGAGGCGATCTACAATGAGCAGTTCTTC.